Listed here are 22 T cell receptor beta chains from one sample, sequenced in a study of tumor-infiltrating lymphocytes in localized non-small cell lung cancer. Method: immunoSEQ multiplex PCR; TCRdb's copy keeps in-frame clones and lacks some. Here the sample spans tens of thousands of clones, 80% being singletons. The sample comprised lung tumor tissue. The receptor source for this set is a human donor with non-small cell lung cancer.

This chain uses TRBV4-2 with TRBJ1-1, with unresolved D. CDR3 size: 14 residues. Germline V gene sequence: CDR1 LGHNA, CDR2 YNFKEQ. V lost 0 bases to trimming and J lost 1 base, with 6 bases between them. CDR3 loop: CASSQDLRNTEAFF. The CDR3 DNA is TGTGCCAGCAGCCAAGATCTTAGGAACACTGAAGCTTTCTTT.

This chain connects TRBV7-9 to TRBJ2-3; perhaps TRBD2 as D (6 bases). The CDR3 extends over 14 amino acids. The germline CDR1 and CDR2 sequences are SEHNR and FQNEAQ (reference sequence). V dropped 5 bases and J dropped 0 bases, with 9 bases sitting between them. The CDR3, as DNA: TGTGCCAGCAGCACCAGCGGGAGCACAGATACGCAGTATTTT. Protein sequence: CASSTSGSTDTQYF.

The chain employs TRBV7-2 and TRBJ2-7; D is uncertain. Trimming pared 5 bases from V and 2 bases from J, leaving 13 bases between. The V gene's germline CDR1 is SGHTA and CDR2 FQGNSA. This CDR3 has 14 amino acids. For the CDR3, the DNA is TGTGCCAGCAGCCGCGCCTGGGTGACCTACGAGCAGTACTTC. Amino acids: CASSRAWVTYEQYF.

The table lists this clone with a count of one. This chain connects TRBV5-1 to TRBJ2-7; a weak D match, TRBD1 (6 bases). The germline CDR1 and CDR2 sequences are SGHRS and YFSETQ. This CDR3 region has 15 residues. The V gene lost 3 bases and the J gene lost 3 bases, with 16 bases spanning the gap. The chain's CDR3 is CASSWGYQGYYEQYF. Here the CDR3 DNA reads TGCGCCAGCAGCTGGGGGTACCAGGGGTACTACGAGCAGTACTTC. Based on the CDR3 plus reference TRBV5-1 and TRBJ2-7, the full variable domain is KAGVTQTPRYLIKTRGQQVTLSCSPISGHRSVSWYQQTPGQGLQFLFEYFSETQRNKGNFPGRFSGRQFSNSRSEMNVSTLELGDSALYLCASSWGYQGYYEQYFGPGTRLTVT.

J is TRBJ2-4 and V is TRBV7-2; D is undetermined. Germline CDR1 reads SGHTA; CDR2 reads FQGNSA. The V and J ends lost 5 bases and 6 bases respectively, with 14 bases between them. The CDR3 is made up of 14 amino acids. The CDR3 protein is CASSPPYSRNIQYF. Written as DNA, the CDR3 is TGTGCCAGCAGCCCCCCCTACAGTAGAAACATTCAGTACTTC.

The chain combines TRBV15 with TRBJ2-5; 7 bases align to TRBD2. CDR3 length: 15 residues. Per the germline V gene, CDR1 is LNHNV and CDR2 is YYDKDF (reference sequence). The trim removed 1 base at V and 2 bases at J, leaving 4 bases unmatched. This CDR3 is CATSRGLADQETQYF. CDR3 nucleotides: TGTGCCACCAGCAGAGGACTAGCCGATCAAGAGACCCAGTACTTC.

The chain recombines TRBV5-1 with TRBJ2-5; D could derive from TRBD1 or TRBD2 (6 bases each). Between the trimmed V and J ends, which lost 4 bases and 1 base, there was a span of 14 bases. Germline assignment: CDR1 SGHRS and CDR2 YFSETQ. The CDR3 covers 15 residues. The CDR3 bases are TGCGCCAGCAGCCACCACGGGGGCTCCCAAGAGACCCAGTACTTC. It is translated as CASSHHGGSQETQYF.

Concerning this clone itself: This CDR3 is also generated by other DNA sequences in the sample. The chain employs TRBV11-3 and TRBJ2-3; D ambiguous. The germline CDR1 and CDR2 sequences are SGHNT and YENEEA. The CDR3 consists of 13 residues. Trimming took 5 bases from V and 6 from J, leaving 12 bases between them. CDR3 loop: CASSHLLGDTQYF. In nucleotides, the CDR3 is TGTGCCAGCAGCCACCTACTTGGGGATACGCAGTATTTT.

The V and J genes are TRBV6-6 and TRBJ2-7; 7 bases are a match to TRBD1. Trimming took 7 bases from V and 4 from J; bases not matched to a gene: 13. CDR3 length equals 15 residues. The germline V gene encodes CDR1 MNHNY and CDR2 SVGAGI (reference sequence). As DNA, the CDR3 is TGTGCCAGCATCCCCAAGTTGGGACAGATATACGAGCAGTACTTC. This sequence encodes CASIPKLGQIYEQYF.

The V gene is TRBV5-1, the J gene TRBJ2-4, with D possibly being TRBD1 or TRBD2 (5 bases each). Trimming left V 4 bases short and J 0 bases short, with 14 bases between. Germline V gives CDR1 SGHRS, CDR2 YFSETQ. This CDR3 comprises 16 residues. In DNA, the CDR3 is TGCGCCAGCAGCCCCGTCAGGGACCTAGCCAAAAACATTCAGTACTTC. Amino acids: CASSPVRDLAKNIQYF. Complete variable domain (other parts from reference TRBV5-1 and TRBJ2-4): KAGVTQTPRYLIKTRGQQVTLSCSPISGHRSVSWYQQTPGQGLQFLFEYFSETQRNKGNFPGRFSGRQFSNSRSEMNVSTLELGDSALYLCASSPVRDLAKNIQYFGAGTRLSVL.

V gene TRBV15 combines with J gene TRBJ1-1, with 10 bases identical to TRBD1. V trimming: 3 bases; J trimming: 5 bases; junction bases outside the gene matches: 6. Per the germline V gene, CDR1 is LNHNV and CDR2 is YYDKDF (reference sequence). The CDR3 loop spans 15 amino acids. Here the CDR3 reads CATSRAGTGVTEAFF. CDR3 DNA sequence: TGTGCCACCAGCAGGGCGGGGACAGGGGTTACTGAAGCTTTCTTT.

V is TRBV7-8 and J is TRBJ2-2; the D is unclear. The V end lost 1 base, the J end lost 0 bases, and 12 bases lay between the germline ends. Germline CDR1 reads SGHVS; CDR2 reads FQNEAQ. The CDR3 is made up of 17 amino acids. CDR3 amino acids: CASSLVGRNANTGELFF. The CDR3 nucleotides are TGTGCCAGCAGCTTAGTCGGACGGAACGCGAACACCGGGGAGCTGTTTTTT.

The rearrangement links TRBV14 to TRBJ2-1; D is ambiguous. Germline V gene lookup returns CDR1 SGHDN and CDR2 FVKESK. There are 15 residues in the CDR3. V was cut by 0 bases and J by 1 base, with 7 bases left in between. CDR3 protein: CASSQDLGSYNEQFF. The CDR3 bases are TGTGCCAGCAGCCAAGACCTGGGTTCCTACAATGAGCAGTTCTTC.

CDR3 sequence: CARSPGTGADTEAFF. The CDR3 bases are TGTGCCAGAAGCCCTGGAACAGGGGCGGACACTGAAGCTTTCTTT. This chain uses TRBV5-3 with TRBJ1-1; 7 positions agree with TRBD1. TRBV5-3 is treated as an ORF (open reading frame) with a function not yet certain. The CDR3 is 15 amino acids. Trimming removed 4 bases from V and 3 bases from J; junction bases left unmatched: 9.

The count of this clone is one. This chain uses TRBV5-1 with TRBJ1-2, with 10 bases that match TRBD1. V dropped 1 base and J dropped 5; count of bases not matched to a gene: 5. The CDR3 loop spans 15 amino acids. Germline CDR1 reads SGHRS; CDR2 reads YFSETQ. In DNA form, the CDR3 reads TGCGCCAGCAGCTTGAGCGGACAGGGGGGTTATGGCTACACCTTC. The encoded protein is CASSLSGQGGYGYTF.

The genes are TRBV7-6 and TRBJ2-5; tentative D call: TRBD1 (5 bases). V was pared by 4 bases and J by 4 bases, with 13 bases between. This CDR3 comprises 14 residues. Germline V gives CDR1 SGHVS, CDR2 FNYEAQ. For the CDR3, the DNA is TGTGCCAGCAGCTCGACAGCATCCCTAGAGACCCAGTACTTC. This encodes CASSSTASLETQYF. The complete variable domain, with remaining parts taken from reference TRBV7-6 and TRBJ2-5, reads GAGVSQSPRYKVTKRGQDVALRCDPISGHVSLYWYRQALGQGPEFLTYFNYEAQQDKSGLPNDRFSAERPEGSISTLTIQRTEQRDSAMYRCASSSTASLETQYFGPGTRLLVL.

CDR3 sequence: CASSPQGRTEAFF. Here the CDR3 DNA reads TGCGCCAGCAGCCCTCAGGGGCGCACTGAAGCTTTCTTT. This sequence joins TRBV4-3 and TRBJ1-1; D might be TRBD1 (6 bases). Germline loops: CDR1 LGHNA, CDR2 YSLEER. With 4 bases removed from V and 4 bases from J, the gap between germline ends came to 10 bases. The CDR3 extends over 13 amino acids.

The CDR3 DNA follows: TGTGCCAGCAGCCCCAACAGGCACGAGCAGTACTTC. Translated: CASSPNRHEQYF. The chain carries TRBV6-5 and TRBJ2-7; possible D gene TRBD1, 5 bases. V was shortened by 6 bases and J by 5 bases, with 11 bases between the two germline ends. The length of the CDR3 is 12 residues. Germline V gene sequence: CDR1 MNHEY, CDR2 SVGAGI.

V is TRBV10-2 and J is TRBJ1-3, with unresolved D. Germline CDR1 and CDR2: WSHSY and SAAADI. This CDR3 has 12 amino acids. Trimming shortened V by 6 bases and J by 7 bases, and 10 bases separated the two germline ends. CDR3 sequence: CASRRGGNTIYF. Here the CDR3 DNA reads TGCGCCAGCAGGCGGGGAGGGAACACCATATATTTT.

CDR3 loop: CASSHTGGSHNEQFF. The CDR3 coding sequence is TGTGCCAGCAGTCACACAGGGGGAAGCCACAATGAGCAGTTCTTC. The chain uses TRBV11-1 and TRBJ2-1, with 8 bases identical to TRBD1. After removal of 6 bases from V and 5 bases from J, the junction contained 9 bases not matched to a gene. The CDR3 extends over 15 amino acids. Germline V gives CDR1 SGHAT, CDR2 FQDESV (reference sequence).

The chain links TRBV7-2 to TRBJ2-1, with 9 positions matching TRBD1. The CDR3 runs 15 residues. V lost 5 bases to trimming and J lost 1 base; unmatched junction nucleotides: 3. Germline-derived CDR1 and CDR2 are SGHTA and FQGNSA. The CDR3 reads CASSEDRGSYNEQFF. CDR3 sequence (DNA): TGTGCCAGCAGCGAAGACAGGGGGTCCTACAATGAGCAGTTCTTC. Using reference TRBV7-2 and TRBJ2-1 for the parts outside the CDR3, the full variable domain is GAGVSQSPSNKVTEKGKDVELRCDPISGHTALYWYRQSLGQGLEFLIYFQGNSAPDKSGLPSDRFSAERTGGSVSTLTIQRTQQEDSAVYLCASSEDRGSYNEQFFGPGTRLTVL.

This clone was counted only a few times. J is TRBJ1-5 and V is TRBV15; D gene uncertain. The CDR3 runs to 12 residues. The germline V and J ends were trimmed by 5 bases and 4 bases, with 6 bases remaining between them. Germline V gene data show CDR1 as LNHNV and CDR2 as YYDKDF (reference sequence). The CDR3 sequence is CATSGLNQPQHF. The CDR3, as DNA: TGTGCCACCAGCGGATTAAATCAGCCCCAGCATTTT.